This entry describes one T cell receptor beta chain. This sample is drawn from a study of blood T cell repertoires in COVID-19. Study overall: Sources were T cells, B-cell-depleted T cells, or PBMCs; the material itself was cDNA or gDNA.

The germline V and J ends were trimmed by 6 bases and 10 bases, with 15 bases remaining between them. The CDR3 has 12 residues. Per germline, CDR1 SNHLY and CDR2 FYNNEI. Authors' data handling: For nucleated cells, counts were estimated from reference gene primer amplification. Generated by immunoSEQ multiplex PCR, the TCRdb table keeps only in-frame clones and is missing some. That table supplies the V and J calls and clone size; D and trimming were determined from the DNA. This table holds 250,000 or so clones, roughly 91% found once. Specimen: peripheral blood. This receptor was identified in a man aged 30-40 years with COVID-19, enrolled during active disease. The genes are TRBV2 and TRBJ1-2; perhaps TRBD1 as D (6 bases). CDR3 sequence: CASRRLDRPYTF. The DNA of the CDR3 is TGTGCCAGCAGGAGATTGGACAGACCCTACACCTTC.